A selection of T cell receptor beta chains follows, all from one sample in a study of T cell changes during pregnancy in multiple sclerosis. Sequencing was performed with immunoSEQ multiplex PCR; in TCRdb, only in-frame clones are kept and a portion is missing. The sample records 70,000 to 90,000 clones, 90% to 95% being singletons. Sample: peripheral blood, taken in the second trimester of pregnancy. These TCRs come from a female donor in good health, enrolled as a control in a pregnancy study. Both conserved end residues are part of each CDR3. The D gene is left open where the match is weak.

TRBJ2-1,TRBV10-3,TRBD2,CAISEWTSGNNEQFF
TRBJ1-2,TRBV10-1,-,CASSESILGYTF
TRBJ2-2,TRBV13,TRBD1,CASSLTGLGTGELFF
TRBJ2-3,TRBV9,-,CASSVGGRRTDTQYF
TRBJ2-5,TRBV5-5,-,CASSLVIPPETQYF
TRBJ1-1,TRBV4-3,TRBD1,CASSRDTTGTEAFF
TRBJ2-4,TRBV7-2,-,CASSLPRTGKNIQYF
TRBJ1-1,TRBV19,-,CASTYQQTGSRAFF
TRBJ1-1,TRBV5-4,-,CASSLGGLEAFF
TRBJ1-5,TRBV15,-,CATSSLSNQPQHF
TRBJ1-5,TRBV7-2,-,CASSLAGISNQPQHF
TRBJ2-2,TRBV7-3,TRBD1,CASTLQGAGELFF
TRBJ1-1,TRBV19,TRBD1,CASSEQGVLDTEAFF
TRBJ1-1,TRBV4-2,-,CASSQDRVNTEAFF
TRBJ2-7,TRBV7-9,-,CASSSAQGDEQYF
TRBJ2-7,TRBV13,TRBD2,CASSLALAGTYEQYF
TRBJ2-1,TRBV27,-,CASSPQGYEQFF
TRBJ1-1,TRBV7-3,TRBD1,CASSSTGADTEAFF
TRBJ1-5,TRBV15,TRBD1,CATSKVRRDRNHQPQHF
TRBJ1-1,TRBV6-5,-,CASSLWGQDTEAFF
TRBJ1-1,TRBV9,TRBD1,CASSFQTGVDTEAFF
TRBJ1-5,TRBV6-5,TRBD1,CASSSRTGIQPQHF
TRBJ1-1,TRBV6-1,-,CASSATGREAFF
TRBJ1-2,TRBV20-1,TRBD1,CSHQGDYGYTF
TRBJ1-1,TRBV12-5,-,CASGLVQGNTEAFF
TRBJ2-3,TRBV30,TRBD2,CAWSGRMGGSTDTQYF
TRBJ2-3,TRBV5-1,TRBD1,CASSLDGTGGVADTQYF
TRBJ2-7,TRBV6-5,-,CASSYSRVRAYEQYF
TRBJ2-5,TRBV21-1,-,CASGRKETQYF
TRBJ2-5,TRBV5-4,-,CASSPGETQYF
TRBJ2-3,TRBV7-9,TRBD2,CASSSGRGASTDTQYF
TRBJ2-3,TRBV19,TRBD2,CASSRPPRRGALSTDTQYF
TRBJ2-7,TRBV9,TRBD2,CASSVEAGLSYEQYF
TRBJ1-5,TRBV11-2,-,CASSLDQGPQHF
TRBJ1-1,TRBV7-9,-,CASSEHGDKAFF
TRBJ2-3,TRBV5-1,-,CASSPSQRTGRGYTDTQYF
TRBJ1-1,TRBV19,-,CASSMRGGGTEAFF
TRBJ2-3,TRBV7-9,-,CASQLRVTDTQYF
TRBJ1-4,TRBV7-7,-,CASSFKNVLQATNEKLFF
TRBJ1-1,TRBV9,TRBD1,CASSVATGDSLNTEAFF
TRBJ1-3,TRBV9,-,CASSVDAGRLSGNTIYF
TRBJ1-2,TRBV7-9,-,CASSPPGLLAGGYTF